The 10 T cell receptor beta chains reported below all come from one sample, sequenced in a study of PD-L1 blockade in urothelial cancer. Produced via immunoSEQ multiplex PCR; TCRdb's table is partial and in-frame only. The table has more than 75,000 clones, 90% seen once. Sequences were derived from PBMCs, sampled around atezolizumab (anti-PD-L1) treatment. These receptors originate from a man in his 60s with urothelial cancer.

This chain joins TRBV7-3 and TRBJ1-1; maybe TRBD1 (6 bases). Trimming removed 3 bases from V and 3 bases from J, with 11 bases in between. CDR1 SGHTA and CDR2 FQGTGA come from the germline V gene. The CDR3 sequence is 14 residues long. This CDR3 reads CASSFTGTDTEAFF. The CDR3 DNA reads TGTGCCAGCAGCTTTACAGGGACGGACACTGAAGCTTTCTTT. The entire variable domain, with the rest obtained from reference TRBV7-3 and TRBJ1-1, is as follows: GAGVSQTPSNKVTEKGKYVELRCDPISGHTALYWYRQSLGQGPEFLIYFQGTGAADDSGLPNDRFFAVRPEGSVSTLKIQRTERGDSAVYLCASSFTGTDTEAFFGQGTRLTVV.

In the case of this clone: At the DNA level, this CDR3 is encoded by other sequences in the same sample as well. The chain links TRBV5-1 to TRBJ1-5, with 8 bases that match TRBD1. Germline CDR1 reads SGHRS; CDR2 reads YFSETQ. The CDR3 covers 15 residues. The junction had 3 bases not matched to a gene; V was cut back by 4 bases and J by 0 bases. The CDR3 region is CASSPGTGSNQPQHF. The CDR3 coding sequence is TGCGCCAGCAGCCCGGGGACAGGTAGCAATCAGCCCCAGCATTTT. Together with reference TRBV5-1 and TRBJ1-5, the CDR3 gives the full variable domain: KAGVTQTPRYLIKTRGQQVTLSCSPISGHRSVSWYQQTPGQGLQFLFEYFSETQRNKGNFPGRFSGRQFSNSRSEMNVSTLELGDSALYLCASSPGTGSNQPQHFGDGTRLSIL.

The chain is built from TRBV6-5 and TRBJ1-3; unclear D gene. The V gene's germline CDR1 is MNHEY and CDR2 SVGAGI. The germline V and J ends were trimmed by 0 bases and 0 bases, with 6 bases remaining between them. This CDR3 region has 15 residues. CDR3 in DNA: TGTGCCAGCAGTTACTCGGAGGGCTCTGGAAACACCATATATTTT. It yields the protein CASSYSEGSGNTIYF.

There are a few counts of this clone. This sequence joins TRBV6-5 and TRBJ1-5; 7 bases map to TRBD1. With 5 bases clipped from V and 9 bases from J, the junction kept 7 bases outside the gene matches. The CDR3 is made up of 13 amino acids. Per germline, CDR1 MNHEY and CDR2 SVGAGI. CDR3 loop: CASSGQAQGPQHF. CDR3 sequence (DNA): TGTGCCAGCAGTGGACAGGCCCAAGGGCCCCAGCATTTT.

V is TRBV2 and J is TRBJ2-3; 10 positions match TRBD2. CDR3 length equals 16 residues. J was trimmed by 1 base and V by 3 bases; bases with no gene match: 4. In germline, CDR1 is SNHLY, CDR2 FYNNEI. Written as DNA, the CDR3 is TGTGCCAGCAGTGAGACAGGGACTAGCGGCACAGATACGCAGTATTTT. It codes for CASSETGTSGTDTQYF. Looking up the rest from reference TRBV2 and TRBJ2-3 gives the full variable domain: EPEVTQTPSHQVTQMGQEVILRCVPISNHLYFYWYRQILGQKVEFLVSFYNNEISEKSEIFDDQFSVERPDGSNFTLKIRSTKLEDSAMYFCASSETGTSGTDTQYFGPGTRLTVL.

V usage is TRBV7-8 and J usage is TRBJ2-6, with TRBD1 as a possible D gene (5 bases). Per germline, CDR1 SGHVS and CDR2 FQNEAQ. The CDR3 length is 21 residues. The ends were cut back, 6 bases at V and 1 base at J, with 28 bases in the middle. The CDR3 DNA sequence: TGTGCCAGCAGTCTCCTTCAGACAGATTCGCTTAAGGGATCTGGGGCCAACGTCCTGACTTTC. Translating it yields CASSLLQTDSLKGSGANVLTF.

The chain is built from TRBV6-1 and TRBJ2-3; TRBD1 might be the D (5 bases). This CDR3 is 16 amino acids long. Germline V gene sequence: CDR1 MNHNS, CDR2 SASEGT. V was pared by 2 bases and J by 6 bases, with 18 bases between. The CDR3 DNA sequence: TGTGCCAGCAGTGAAAGTATGGCCCAGGGCTCCGATACGCAGTATTTT. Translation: CASSESMAQGSDTQYF.

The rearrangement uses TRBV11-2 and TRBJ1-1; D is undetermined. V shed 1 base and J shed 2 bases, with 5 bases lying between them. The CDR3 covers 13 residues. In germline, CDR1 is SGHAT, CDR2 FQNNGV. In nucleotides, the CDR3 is TGTGCCAGCAGCTTAGGAGAAAACACTGAAGCTTTCTTT. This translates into CASSLGENTEAFF. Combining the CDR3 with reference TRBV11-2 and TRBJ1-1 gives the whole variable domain EAGVAQSPRYKIIEKRQSVAFWCNPISGHATLYWYQQILGQGPKLLIQFQNNGVVDDSQLPKDRFSAERLKGVDSTLKIQPAKLEDSAVYLCASSLGENTEAFFGQGTRLTVV.

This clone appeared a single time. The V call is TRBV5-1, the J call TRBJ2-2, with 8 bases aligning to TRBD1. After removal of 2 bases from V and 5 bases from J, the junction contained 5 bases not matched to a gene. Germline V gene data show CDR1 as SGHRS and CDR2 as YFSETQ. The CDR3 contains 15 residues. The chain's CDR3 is CASSFATGGTGELFF. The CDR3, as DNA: TGCGCCAGCAGCTTCGCCACAGGGGGAACCGGGGAGCTGTTTTTT.

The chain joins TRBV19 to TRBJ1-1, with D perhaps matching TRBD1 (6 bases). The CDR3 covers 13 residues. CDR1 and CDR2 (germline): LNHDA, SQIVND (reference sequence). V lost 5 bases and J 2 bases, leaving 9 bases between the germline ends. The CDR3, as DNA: TGTGCCAGTAGTCCAGGGGTCAACACTGAAGCTTTCTTT. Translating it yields CASSPGVNTEAFF.